Listed here are 26 T cell receptor beta chains from one sample, sequenced in a study of blood T cells in healthy people across ages. Primed by a sample-barcoded 5' primer and a J-beta primer mix, a second PCR proceeded for 7 to 11 cycles. TCRdb re-analysed the 5' RACE reads in MiXCR, keeping a single row per CDR3 protein. The profile covers 1.4 million or so distinct CDR3 sequences, with 35% to 45% appearing a single time and approximately 4.1% taken by the ten largest. The sample consisted of blood. These TCRs come from a woman aged 18-35 years in good health.

This clonotype was detected once. The V call is TRBV4-3, the J call TRBJ2-7, with D unclear. From germline, CDR1 is LGHNA and CDR2 YSLEER. The CDR3 length is 14 residues. V lost 1 base to trimming and J lost 3 bases, with 10 bases between them. CDR3 sequence: CASSQAFKDYEQYF. In DNA, the CDR3 is TGCGCCAGCAGCCAAGCGTTCAAGGACTACGAGCAGTACTTC.

In this sample, this clonotype turned up many times. The V and J genes are TRBV11-1 and TRBJ2-7; D unclear. V dropped 10 bases and J dropped 2 bases, with 15 bases sitting between them. The V gene's germline CDR1 is SGHAT and CDR2 FQDESV (reference sequence). This CDR3 comprises 13 residues. The CDR3 spells CATSLREAYEQYF. For the CDR3, the DNA is TGTGCCACCTCCCTCCGCGAGGCCTACGAGCAGTACTTC.

The J gene is TRBJ1-2, the V gene TRBV7-9; D may be TRBD1 (5 bases). Germline assignment: CDR1 SEHNR and CDR2 FQNEAQ (reference sequence). The CDR3 has 15 residues. V lost 3 bases and J 6 bases, leaving 17 bases between the germline ends. The CDR3 spells CASSLDPRDLHGYTF. In DNA form, the CDR3 reads TGTGCCAGCAGCTTGGACCCCAGGGATCTGCATGGCTACACCTTC.

The rearrangement links TRBV7-9 to TRBJ2-4, with D possibly TRBD2 on 5 matching bases. Germline CDR1 is SEHNR and CDR2 is FQNEAQ (reference sequence). Trimming took off 1 base at V and 13 bases at J, with 14 bases between the two ends. The CDR3 covers 13 residues. CDR3 sequence reads: CASSLDATWEQYF. The CDR3 bases are TGTGCCAGCAGCTTAGATGCGACCTGGGAGCAGTACTTC.

This CDR3 reads CSDRGLNGYTF. DNA for the CDR3: TGCAGCGACAGGGGGCTTAATGGCTACACCTTC. The chain recombines TRBV29-1 with TRBJ1-2; TRBD1 agrees at 9 bases. The ends lost 7 bases at V and 6 bases at J; junction bases unmatched: 3. CDR1 and CDR2 (germline): SQVTM, ANQGSEA. This CDR3 has 11 residues.

This chain uses TRBV7-2 with TRBJ1-2; D possibly corresponds to TRBD1 (5 bases). Germline-derived CDR1 and CDR2 are SGHTA and FQGNSA. This CDR3 region has 15 residues. V lost 5 bases and J 12 bases, leaving 25 bases between the germline ends. CDR3 amino acids: CASSPQGVGLNGNTF. The CDR3 DNA reads as TGTGCCAGCAGCCCCCAGGGCGTCGGACTAAATGGAAACACCTTC.

The chain is built from TRBV28 and TRBJ2-3, with 7 bases matching TRBD1. Germline V gene data show CDR1 as MDHEN and CDR2 as SYDVKM. The V gene end was trimmed by 6 bases and the J gene end by 7 bases; junction bases not matched to a gene: 4. CDR3 length equals 12 residues. CDR3 loop: CASSSRGHTQYF. CDR3 coding DNA: TGTGCCAGCAGCTCTAGGGGGCATACGCAGTATTTT.

The chain employs TRBV6-5 and TRBJ2-7; 8 bases are shared with TRBD1. Germline values: CDR1 MNHEY, CDR2 SVGAGI. Trimming removed 2 bases from V and 7 bases from J; junction bases left unmatched: 10. The CDR3 is made up of 15 amino acids. The CDR3 loop reads CASSYTYRGSWEQYF. DNA for the CDR3: TGTGCCAGCAGTTACACCTACAGGGGGTCCTGGGAGCAGTACTTC.

About this clonotype: Its ends do not fully match the called genes, so a read error is possible. V and J are TRBV7-2 and TRBJ2-3; D gene unclear. The germline V gene has CDR1 SGHTA and CDR2 FQGNSA. The CDR3 runs 15 residues. CDR3 nucleotides: TGTGCCAGCAGCTTACTGGGCAGTAGCACAGATACGCGGTATTTT. Translation gives CASSLLGSSTDTRYF.

The gene calls are TRBV4-1 and TRBJ2-3; TRBD2 aligns across 8 bases. V lost 3 bases to trimming and J lost 3 bases; unmatched junction nucleotides: 5. Germline V gene data show CDR1 as MGHRA and CDR2 as YSYEKL. The CDR3 contains 15 residues. CDR3 amino acids: CASSQVAGRTDTQYF. CDR3 in DNA: TGCGCCAGCAGCCAGGTAGCGGGGAGGACAGATACGCAGTATTTT.

This clonotype showed up many times. The chain uses TRBV29-1 and TRBJ2-1, with 7 bases aligning to TRBD2. There are 12 residues in the CDR3. Germline trimming cut 1 base from V and 6 bases from J; bases unmatched to any gene: 0. Per germline, CDR1 SQVTM and CDR2 ANQGSEA. CDR3 region: CSVEAGGNEQFF. CDR3 DNA sequence: TGCAGCGTTGAAGCGGGGGGCAATGAGCAGTTCTTC.

V usage is TRBV20-1 and J usage is TRBJ1-1, with D unclear. V shed 6 bases and J shed 1 base, with 12 bases lying between them. CDR3 size: 13 residues. Germline V CDR1 and CDR2: DFQATT, SNEGSKA (reference sequence). The CDR3 sequence is CSASIDPNTEAFF. CDR3 nucleotides: TGCAGTGCCAGTATCGACCCGAACACTGAAGCTTTCTTT.

This clonotype has only one observation. DNA of the CDR3: TGCAGCGTTGGCACCCTAAACTCCTACGAGCAGTACTTC. This codes for CSVGTLNSYEQYF. The chain couples TRBV29-1 to TRBJ2-7, with D hard to call. The V gene's germline CDR1 is SQVTM and CDR2 ANQGSEA. The CDR3 is 13 amino acids. Trimming removed 4 bases at V and 0 bases at J, with 10 bases between.

The chain is built from TRBV10-3 and TRBJ2-5; the match to TRBD2 covers 11 bases. This CDR3 spans 17 amino acids. Germline V gives CDR1 ENHRY, CDR2 SYGVKD. V trimming: 0 bases; J trimming: 2 bases; junction bases outside the gene matches: 5. The CDR3 DNA is TGTGCCATCAGTGAGTCGGGACTAGCGGTAATACAAGAGACCCAGTACTTC. Protein product: CAISESGLAVIQETQYF.

V and J are TRBV4-1 and TRBJ1-1; a possible D gene is TRBD1 (5 bases). The CDR3 contains 14 residues. V was shortened by 0 bases and J by 1 base, with 6 bases between the two germline ends. Germline values: CDR1 MGHRA, CDR2 YSYEKL. The CDR3 sequence is CASSQETENTEAFF. The CDR3 DNA reads TGCGCCAGCAGCCAAGAGACAGAGAACACTGAAGCTTTCTTT.

This clonotype was counted only a few times. The chain combines TRBV20-1 with TRBJ1-5, with no clear D. Trimming left V 1 base short and J 1 base short, with 8 bases between. The CDR3 spans 14 residues. Germline assignment: CDR1 DFQATT and CDR2 SNEGSKA (reference sequence). The CDR3 region is CSARVGGSNQPQHF. Here the CDR3 DNA reads TGCAGTGCTAGAGTCGGAGGGAGCAATCAGCCCCAGCATTTT.

In regard to this clonotype: Germline is not matched at one junction end, which may reflect a read error. The chain is built from TRBV4-1 and TRBJ2-5; 9 bases map to TRBD1. This CDR3 comprises 16 residues. The germline CDR1 and CDR2 sequences are MGHRA and YSYEKL. CDR3 DNA: TGCGCCAGCAACCAAGGTGGACAGGGGTACCACAATGAGCAGTACTTC. This sequence encodes CASNQGGQGYHNEQYF.

This chain connects TRBV7-8 to TRBJ1-5, with no clear D. The CDR3 sequence is 18 residues long. Trimming pared 2 bases from V and 1 base from J, leaving 18 bases between. CDR1 and CDR2 from the germline V gene are SGHVS and FQNEAQ. The CDR3 bases are TGTGCCAGCAGCTTATTAGGGTCGGCCCTCGGAAGCAATCAGCCCCAGCATTTT. Translating gives CASSLLGSALGSNQPQHF.

The rearrangement links TRBV27 to TRBJ2-7, with D maybe TRBD1 (6 bases). CDR1 and CDR2 from the germline V gene are MNHEY and SMNVEV (reference sequence). CDR3 length: 16 residues. V was pared by 2 bases and J by 2 bases, with 16 bases between. The CDR3 bases are TGTGCCAGCAGTTTAATTGTACAGGGTGGCACCTACGAGCAGTACTTC. Amino acids: CASSLIVQGGTYEQYF.

The J gene is TRBJ2-4, the V gene TRBV20-1, with a tentative D call TRBD2 (7 bases). Germline loops: CDR1 DFQATT, CDR2 SNEGSKA (reference sequence). The CDR3 loop spans 15 amino acids. Trimming left V 5 bases short and J 0 bases short, with 14 bases between. The CDR3 reads CSASRGGLAKNIQYF. CDR3 bases: TGCAGTGCTTCTAGGGGGGGCCTAGCCAAAAACATTCAGTACTTC.

This clonotype showed up just once. The chain links TRBV7-9 to TRBJ1-5, with D possibly matching TRBD1 (6 bases). The CDR3 covers 19 residues. Germline V gene sequence: CDR1 SEHNR, CDR2 FQNEAQ (reference sequence). Trimming shortened V by 1 base and J by 0 bases, and 19 bases separated the two germline ends. As DNA, the CDR3 is TGTGCCAGCAGCTTAGTAGGGCCAGGGGTCACTAATAGCAATCAGCCCCAGCATTTT. The encoded protein is CASSLVGPGVTNSNQPQHF.

This clonotype turned up a few times. CDR3 nucleotide sequence: TGTGCCAGCAGTTTATCGTGGGGTGCCTATGGCTACACCTTC. This encodes CASSLSWGAYGYTF. The chain recombines TRBV27 with TRBJ1-2; D uncertain. In germline, CDR1 is MNHEY, CDR2 SMNVEV (reference sequence). The CDR3 totals 14 residues. Trimming stripped 0 bases from V and 4 bases from J, with 9 bases between.

The rearrangement uses TRBV12-3 or TRBV12-4 and TRBJ1-2; tentatively, D is TRBD1 (6 bases). There are 12 residues in the CDR3. Trimming cost V 10 bases and J 7 bases, with 16 bases left between them. The CDR3, as DNA: TGTGCCACCTTGGACAGAGCGGGTGGCTACACCTTC. This gives the protein CATLDRAGGYTF.

This clonotype was observed many times. The rearrangement uses TRBV7-2 and TRBJ2-1; D remains ambiguous. The germline CDR1 and CDR2 sequences are SGHTA and FQGNSA. Trimming pared 3 bases from V and 7 bases from J, leaving 16 bases between. The length of the CDR3 is 15 residues. Here the CDR3 reads CASSFPLGAINEQFF. Written as DNA, the CDR3 is TGTGCCAGCAGCTTCCCCTTAGGCGCGATTAATGAGCAGTTCTTC. Looking up the rest from reference TRBV7-2 and TRBJ2-1 gives the full variable domain: GAGVSQSPSNKVTEKGKDVELRCDPISGHTALYWYRQSLGQGLEFLIYFQGNSAPDKSGLPSDRFSAERTGGSVSTLTIQRTQQEDSAVYLCASSFPLGAINEQFFGPGTRLTVL.

V is TRBV5-1 and J is TRBJ2-5; D uncertain. The J call could be wrong; TRBJ2-1 is a better fit for the DNA end. Germline loops: CDR1 SGHRS, CDR2 YFSETQ. The length of the CDR3 is 13 residues. CDR3 coding DNA: TGCGCCAGCAGCTTCGCCATTCAAGAGACCCAGTTCTTC. Residues: CASSFAIQETQFF.

Note on this clonotype: A junction end diverges from the germline sequence, so it may reflect a read error. The chain employs TRBV29-1 and TRBJ2-5, with 9 bases lining up with TRBD1. CDR1 is SQVTM, CDR2 ANQGSEA, per germline. The CDR3 totals 12 residues. CDR3 coding DNA: TGCAGCGTTTTCCAGGTTACAGGGGGCCAGGCCTTC. It encodes CSVFQVTGGQAF.